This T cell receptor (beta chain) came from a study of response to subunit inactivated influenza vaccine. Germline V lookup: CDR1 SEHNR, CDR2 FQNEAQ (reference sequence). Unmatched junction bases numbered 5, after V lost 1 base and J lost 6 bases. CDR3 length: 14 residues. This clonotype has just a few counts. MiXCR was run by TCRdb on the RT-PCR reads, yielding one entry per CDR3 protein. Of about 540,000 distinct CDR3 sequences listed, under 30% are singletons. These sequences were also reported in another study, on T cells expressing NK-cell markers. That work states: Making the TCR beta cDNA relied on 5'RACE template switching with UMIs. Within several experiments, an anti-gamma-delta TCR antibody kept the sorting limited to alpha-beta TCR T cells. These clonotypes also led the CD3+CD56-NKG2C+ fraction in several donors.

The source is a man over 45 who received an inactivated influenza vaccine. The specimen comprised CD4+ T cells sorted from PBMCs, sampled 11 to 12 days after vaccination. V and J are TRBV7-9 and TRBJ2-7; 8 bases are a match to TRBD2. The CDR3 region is CASSLEGTSREQYF. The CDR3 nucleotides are TGTGCCAGCAGCTTAGAGGGGACTAGTCGCGAGCAGTACTTC.